These 27 T cell receptor beta chains were sequenced from one sample in a study of radiotherapy plus CTLA-4 blockade in lung cancer. Libraries were prepared by immunoSEQ multiplex PCR; TCRdb keeps only in-frame clonotypes and omits some of them. The sample records approximately 44,000 clones, roughly 76% being singletons. Sequenced here: peripheral blood, sampled from a patient treated with radiotherapy plus ipilimumab. All receptors come from a human donor with non-small cell lung cancer who had stable disease on radiotherapy plus ipilimumab.

The rearrangement links TRBV6-1 to TRBJ1-1; D not resolved. The CDR3 is made up of 14 amino acids. CDR1 and CDR2 from the germline V gene are MNHNS and SASEGT. V lost 1 base to trimming and J lost 2 bases, with 8 bases between them. CDR3 sequence: CASSEGQINTEAFF. DNA of the CDR3: TGTGCCAGCAGTGAAGGGCAGATCAACACTGAAGCTTTCTTT.

This chain uses TRBV5-1 with TRBJ2-5, with D unclear. This CDR3 is 11 amino acids long. Germline CDR1 SGHRS, CDR2 YFSETQ. The germline V and J ends were trimmed by 4 bases and 1 base, with 2 bases remaining between them. CDR3 region: CASSLQETQYF. CDR3 bases: TGCGCCAGCAGCCTCCAAGAGACCCAGTACTTC. The full variable domain, in which reference TRBV5-1 and TRBJ2-5 provide the parts outside the CDR3, is KAGVTQTPRYLIKTRGQQVTLSCSPISGHRSVSWYQQTPGQGLQFLFEYFSETQRNKGNFPGRFSGRQFSNSRSEMNVSTLELGDSALYLCASSLQETQYFGPGTRLLVL.

As to this clone: This CDR3 is also generated by other DNA sequences in the sample. V usage is TRBV7-8 and J usage is TRBJ2-2; 7 bases are a match to TRBD2. The CDR3 loop spans 16 amino acids. CDR1 SGHVS and CDR2 FQNEAQ come from the germline V gene. The V gene end was trimmed by 7 bases and the J gene end by 6 bases; junction bases not matched to a gene: 14. The CDR3 is CASILGGGTLAGELFF. For the CDR3, the DNA is TGTGCCAGCATCTTGGGGGGGGGAACTCTGGCCGGGGAGCTGTTTTTT.

The chain uses TRBV7-9 and TRBJ2-3; no firm D call. The V gene lost 3 bases and the J gene lost 2 bases, with 12 bases spanning the gap. The V gene's germline CDR1 is SEHNR and CDR2 FQNEAQ (reference sequence). The CDR3 is 15 residues long. CDR3 region: CASSLDQTLTDTQYF. Here the CDR3 DNA reads TGTGCCAGCAGCTTGGACCAAACTCTCACAGATACGCAGTATTTT.

The rearrangement uses TRBV6-1 and TRBJ2-7; 14 bases map to TRBD2. CDR3 length: 15 amino acids. V trimming: 5 bases; J trimming: 3 bases; junction bases outside the gene matches: 3. Germline values: CDR1 MNHNS, CDR2 SASEGT. The CDR3: CASSRLAGGDYEQYF. The DNA of the CDR3 is TGTGCCAGCAGTCGACTAGCGGGGGGGGACTACGAGCAGTACTTC.

This clone was observed once. The V gene is TRBV4-1, the J gene TRBJ2-7; D is possibly TRBD2 (6 bases). This CDR3 has 16 amino acids. V lost 4 bases and J 1 base, leaving 17 bases between the germline ends. The germline V gene has CDR1 MGHRA and CDR2 YSYEKL. The CDR3 nucleotides read TGCGCCAGCAGCCGGCTTAATTCGGGGGAGTCCTACGAGCAGTACTTC. This gives the protein CASSRLNSGESYEQYF.

The chain couples TRBV11-1 to TRBJ1-1; 7 positions agree with TRBD1. V lost 5 bases to trimming and J lost 2 bases; unmatched junction nucleotides: 11. From germline, CDR1 is SGHAT and CDR2 FQDESV (reference sequence). The CDR3 sequence is 16 residues long. The CDR3 sequence: CASSPRLGTVNTEAFF. DNA of the CDR3: TGTGCCAGCAGCCCCCGACTGGGGACAGTCAACACTGAAGCTTTCTTT.

The chain has TRBV2 and TRBJ2-3; 8 nucleotides align to TRBD1. The CDR3 has 15 amino acids. J lost 4 bases, V lost 2 bases, and 5 bases had no gene match. From germline, CDR1 is SNHLY and CDR2 FYNNEI. The CDR3 region is CASSELAGGSDTQYF. CDR3 nucleotides: TGTGCCAGCAGTGAACTGGCAGGGGGCTCAGATACGCAGTATTTT.

The chain joins TRBV6-5 to TRBJ2-5; D remains ambiguous. Trimming cost V 0 bases and J 2 bases, with 7 bases left between them. This CDR3 contains 14 residues. Germline-derived CDR1 and CDR2 are MNHEY and SVGAGI. The CDR3, as DNA: TGTGCCAGCAGTTACTCCCGGATACAAGAGACCCAGTACTTC. It encodes CASSYSRIQETQYF.

The rearrangement links TRBV4-1 to TRBJ1-5, with D possibly TRBD1 on 5 matching bases. V was shortened by 5 bases and J by 0 bases, with 11 bases between the two germline ends. In germline, CDR1 is MGHRA, CDR2 YSYEKL. The CDR3 length is 15 residues. CDR3 in DNA: TGCGCCAGCAGCTTGGAGGGGAATAGCAATCAGCCCCAGCATTTT. Translating it yields CASSLEGNSNQPQHF.

A few counts support this clone. This sequence joins TRBV14 and TRBJ1-1; TRBD1 aligns across 7 bases. The V gene end was trimmed by 7 bases and the J gene end by 2 bases; junction bases not matched to a gene: 4. This CDR3 contains 13 residues. Germline CDR1 and CDR2: SGHDN and FVKESK. As DNA, the CDR3 is TGTGCCAGCAAGACAGGGACTAACACTGAAGCTTTCTTT. Amino acid sequence: CASKTGTNTEAFF.

The J gene is TRBJ1-2, the V gene TRBV6-1; 12 bases agree with TRBD1. The trim removed 8 bases at V and 7 bases at J, leaving 5 bases unmatched. Germline V gene lookup returns CDR1 MNHNS and CDR2 SASEGT. CDR3 length: 13 amino acids. The CDR3 DNA sequence: TGTGCCAGCTGGGACAGGGGGCATGGTGGCTACACCTTC. It yields the protein CASWDRGHGGYTF.

The CDR3 DNA is TGCGCCAGCAGCCCCGGGGCAGGCGACAATACGCAGTATTTT. Encoded protein: CASSPGAGDNTQYF. The chain carries TRBV4-3 and TRBJ2-3, with D perhaps being TRBD1 or TRBD2 (5 bases each). The CDR3 totals 14 residues. Germline V CDR1 and CDR2: LGHNA, YSLEER. V was clipped by 4 bases and J by 7 bases, with 15 bases between them.

This chain uses TRBV5-5 with TRBJ1-5; 7 bases agree with TRBD1. The CDR3 is 18 amino acids. Germline trimming cut 0 bases from V and 0 bases from J; bases unmatched to any gene: 9. Germline V gives CDR1 SGHKS, CDR2 YYEKEE (reference sequence). For the CDR3, the DNA is TGTGCCAGCAGCTTGGCCAGAGACAGGGTGCCTAGCAATCAGCCCCAGCATTTT. This translates into CASSLARDRVPSNQPQHF.

This chain uses TRBV6-1 with TRBJ2-3; D may be TRBD1 (5 bases). This CDR3 contains 12 residues. With 10 bases removed from V and 1 base from J, the gap between germline ends came to 9 bases. In germline, CDR1 is MNHNS, CDR2 SASEGT. CDR3 protein: CATEQGTDTQYF. The DNA of the CDR3 is TGTGCCACCGAACAGGGCACAGATACGCAGTATTTT.

The chain links TRBV7-2 to TRBJ1-3; the match to TRBD1 covers 8 bases. This CDR3 has 15 amino acids. The V segment lost 6 bases and the J segment 1 base; nucleotides outside the gene matches: 5. The germline V gene has CDR1 SGHTA and CDR2 FQGNSA. The CDR3 nucleotides are TGTGCCAGCAGGACTAGACAGGGGTCTGGAAACACCATATATTTT. This encodes CASRTRQGSGNTIYF.

This clone turned up a few times. The chain uses TRBV27 and TRBJ1-1, with a possible D match to TRBD1 (6 bases). This CDR3 has 14 amino acids. In germline, CDR1 is MNHEY, CDR2 SMNVEV (reference sequence). Deletions cut 5 bases from V and 9 bases from J, with 19 bases between. The CDR3 reads CASSARGRGGKAFF. The CDR3 nucleotides read TGTGCCAGCAGTGCCCGGGGGAGGGGGGGAAAAGCTTTCTTT.

V usage is TRBV18 and J usage is TRBJ1-1, with D unresolved. This CDR3 contains 15 residues. Trimming stripped 3 bases from V and 6 bases from J, with 17 bases between. Germline V gives CDR1 KGHSH, CDR2 LQKENI. CDR3 DNA sequence: TGTGCCAGCTCACCCGTAGACATGGGAGCATCTGAAGCTTTCTTT. Translation gives CASSPVDMGASEAFF.

CDR3 sequence reads: CASSPGSDYGYTF. In DNA, the CDR3 is TGTGCCAGCAGCCCTGGGAGTGACTATGGCTACACCTTC. The chain couples TRBV5-6 to TRBJ1-2, with no clear D. V shed 4 bases and J shed 3 bases, with 10 bases lying between them. The germline CDR1 and CDR2 sequences are SGHDT and YYEEEE. The CDR3 has 13 residues.

The V call is TRBV6-5, the J call TRBJ1-1; D unclear. This CDR3 contains 13 residues. Germline lookup yields CDR1 MNHEY and CDR2 SVGAGI. The V end lost 2 bases, the J end lost 1 base, and 5 bases lay between the germline ends. The CDR3 region has the DNA TGTGCCAGCAGTTACGGGGAGAACACTGAAGCTTTCTTT. Protein sequence: CASSYGENTEAFF.

This chain links TRBV5-1 with TRBJ1-1; the D is unclear. This CDR3 contains 13 residues. Germline CDR1 and CDR2: SGHRS and YFSETQ. The V and J ends lost 4 bases and 0 bases respectively, with 7 bases between them. CDR3 sequence: CASSLLMNTEAFF. The CDR3 region has the DNA TGCGCCAGCAGCCTACTAATGAACACTGAAGCTTTCTTT.

The J gene is TRBJ1-1, the V gene TRBV5-6, with D possibly TRBD1 on 5 matching bases. Germline CDR1 SGHDT, CDR2 YYEEEE. The CDR3 has 16 residues. Trimming left V 3 bases short and J 4 bases short, with 19 bases between. The CDR3: CASSSPGTRDSTEAFF. In DNA, the CDR3 is TGTGCCAGCAGCTCTCCTGGGACCCGGGACTCCACTGAAGCTTTCTTT. The whole variable domain, remainder taken from reference TRBV5-6 and TRBJ1-1, is DAGVTQSPTHLIKTRGQQVTLRCSPKSGHDTVSWYQQALGQGPQFIFQYYEEEERQRGNFPDRFSGHQFPNYSSELNVNALLLGDSALYLCASSSPGTRDSTEAFFGQGTRLTVV.

V gene TRBV19 combines with J gene TRBJ2-1; 11 bases line up with TRBD2. CDR3 length equals 15 residues. With 7 bases clipped from V and 3 bases from J, the junction kept 5 bases outside the gene matches. Germline V gene data show CDR1 as LNHDA and CDR2 as SQIVND (reference sequence). The CDR3 coding sequence is TGTGCCAGTACCAGTAGCGGGGGGGACTACAATGAGCAGTTCTTC. This sequence encodes CASTSSGGDYNEQFF.

The chain carries TRBV19 and TRBJ2-4, with 15 bases aligning to TRBD2. Germline loops: CDR1 LNHDA, CDR2 SQIVND (reference sequence). V gave up 7 bases and J gave up 0 bases; unmatched junction bases: 4. There are 17 residues in the CDR3. The CDR3 loop is CASTRTSGGVAKNIQYF. CDR3 bases: TGTGCCAGTACCCGGACTAGCGGGGGGGTAGCCAAAAACATTCAGTACTTC.

This clone occurred a few times. V is TRBV6-6 and J is TRBJ1-2; D gene uncertain. The CDR3 contains 12 residues. Looked up from germline, CDR1 is MNHNY and CDR2 is SVGAGI (reference sequence). V dropped 2 bases and J dropped 5 bases, with 6 bases sitting between them. The CDR3 sequence is CASSYPSYGYTF. The CDR3 DNA is TGTGCCAGCAGTTACCCCAGTTATGGCTACACCTTC.

CDR3 loop: CASSRSQGQPQHF. The CDR3, as DNA: TGTGCCAGCAGTCGCAGTCAGGGTCAGCCCCAGCATTTT. V is TRBV6-1 and J is TRBJ1-5; TRBD1 might be the D (5 bases). V lost 5 bases and J lost 6, with 11 bases in between. Germline assignment: CDR1 MNHNS and CDR2 SASEGT. This CDR3 has 13 amino acids.

The CDR3 is CASTWTTAAEAFF. The CDR3 DNA reads TGTGCCAGCACCTGGACAACTGCAGCTGAAGCTTTCTTT. The V gene is TRBV9, the J gene TRBJ1-1; D may be TRBD1 (5 bases). Trimming removed 6 bases at V and 6 bases at J, with 15 bases between. This CDR3 contains 13 residues. Germline CDR1 and CDR2: SGDLS and YYNGEE.